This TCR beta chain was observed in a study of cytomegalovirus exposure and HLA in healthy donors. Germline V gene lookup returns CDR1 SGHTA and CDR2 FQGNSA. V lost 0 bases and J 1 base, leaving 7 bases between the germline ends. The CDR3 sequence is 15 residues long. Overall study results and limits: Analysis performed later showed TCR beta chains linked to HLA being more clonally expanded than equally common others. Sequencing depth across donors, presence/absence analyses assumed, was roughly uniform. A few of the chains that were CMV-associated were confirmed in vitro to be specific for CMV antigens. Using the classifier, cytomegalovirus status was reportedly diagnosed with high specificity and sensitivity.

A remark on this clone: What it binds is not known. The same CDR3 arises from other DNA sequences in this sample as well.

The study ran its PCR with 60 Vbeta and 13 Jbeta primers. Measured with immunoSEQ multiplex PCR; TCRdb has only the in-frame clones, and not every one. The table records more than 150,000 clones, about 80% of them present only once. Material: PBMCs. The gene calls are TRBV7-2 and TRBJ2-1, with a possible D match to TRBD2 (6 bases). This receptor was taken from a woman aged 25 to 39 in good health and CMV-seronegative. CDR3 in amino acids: CASSLAAGSYNEQFF. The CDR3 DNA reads TGTGCCAGCAGCTTAGCTGCGGGATCCTACAATGAGCAGTTCTTC.